These 9 T cell receptor beta chains were sequenced from one sample in a study of OX40 agonist ivuxolimab in advanced cancers. The method was immunoSEQ multiplex PCR; TCRdb's version includes in-frame clones alone and lacks a portion of them. The sample has 25,000 to 40,000 clones; roughly 87% are singletons. The sequencing here drew on CD4+ or CD8+ T cells sorted from blood, taken in a trial of the OX40 agonist ivuxolimab. These receptors came from an adult with an advanced solid tumor such as melanoma, head and neck, liver or kidney cancer.

The chain employs TRBV7-2 and TRBJ1-5; D gene ambiguous. Germline CDR1 SGHTA, CDR2 FQGNSA. The CDR3 length is 14 residues. V was trimmed by 3 bases and J by 1 base, leaving 7 bases between them. Here the CDR3 DNA reads TGTGCCAGCAGCTTCTCTATGAGCAATCAGCCCCAGCATTTT. Protein product: CASSFSMSNQPQHF.

A single count supports this clone. The V gene is TRBV4-3, the J gene TRBJ2-5; 9 nucleotides align to TRBD2. The CDR3 extends over 15 amino acids. The V gene's germline CDR1 is LGHNA and CDR2 YSLEER. V dropped 0 bases and J dropped 2; count of bases not matched to a gene: 1. The CDR3 loop is CASSQDTSGQETQYF. CDR3 sequence (DNA): TGCGCCAGCAGCCAAGATACTAGCGGGCAAGAGACCCAGTACTTC.

This chain joins TRBV6-5 and TRBJ1-2, with 7 bases identical to TRBD1. CDR3 length: 15 residues. V was clipped by 6 bases and J by 0 bases; unmatched bases: 7. Looked up from germline, CDR1 is MNHEY and CDR2 is SVGAGI. The CDR3 nucleotides read TGTGCCAGCAGAATCGACAGGGCCTCTAACTATGGCTACACCTTC. Encoded protein: CASRIDRASNYGYTF.

The rearrangement uses TRBV6-5 and TRBJ1-5, with TRBD1 matching over 7 bases. The trim removed 8 bases at V and 5 bases at J, leaving 9 bases unmatched. Looked up from germline, CDR1 is MNHEY and CDR2 is SVGAGI. This CDR3 region has 14 residues. In DNA, the CDR3 is TGTGCCAGCTCGTGGGGTACAGGGGATCAGCCCCAGCATTTT. Translation gives CASSWGTGDQPQHF.

This clone came up once. The chain joins TRBV18 to TRBJ2-3, with 9 bases matching TRBD1. After removal of 3 bases from V and 3 bases from J, the junction contained 1 base not matched to a gene. Germline V CDR1 and CDR2: KGHSH, LQKENI. The CDR3 contains 14 residues. CDR3 amino acids: CASSPGQGTDTQYF. CDR3 in DNA: TGTGCCAGCTCACCGGGACAGGGAACAGATACGCAGTATTTT.

Here the CDR3 DNA reads TGTGCCAGCAGCTTTGCACCGGGACTAGCGGGAGGGCCCTACGAGCAGTACTTC. It yields the protein CASSFAPGLAGGPYEQYF. The chain carries TRBV12-1 and TRBJ2-7; the table gives TRBD2 as D, unverified against the DNA. TRBV12-1 is annotated as a pseudogene. The CDR3 loop spans 18 amino acids.

This sequence joins TRBV10-1 and TRBJ1-1, with D possibly TRBD1 on 5 matching bases. This CDR3 contains 15 residues. Germline CDR1 WNHNN, CDR2 SYGVQD (reference sequence). Trimming took off 1 base at V and 2 bases at J, with 11 bases between the two ends. This CDR3 is CASSEYLGVNTEAFF. The CDR3 coding sequence is TGCGCCAGCAGTGAGTATCTGGGGGTAAACACTGAAGCTTTCTTT.

The V gene is TRBV4-1, the J gene TRBJ1-5; D might be TRBD1 (6 bases). Looked up from germline, CDR1 is MGHRA and CDR2 is YSYEKL. The CDR3 contains 16 residues. Trimming stripped 0 bases from V and 7 bases from J, with 16 bases between. CDR3: CASSQDFRTGKQPQHF. In DNA, the CDR3 is TGCGCCAGCAGCCAAGATTTCAGAACAGGGAAACAGCCCCAGCATTTT.

The chain employs TRBV19 and TRBJ1-5; unclear D gene. The CDR3 is 12 residues long. Germline-derived CDR1 and CDR2 are LNHDA and SQIVND (reference sequence). Between the trimmed V and J ends, which lost 3 bases and 7 bases, there was a span of 7 bases. CDR3 nucleotides: TGTGCCAGTAGTATGGGTAGGCAGCCCCAGCATTTT. This encodes CASSMGRQPQHF.